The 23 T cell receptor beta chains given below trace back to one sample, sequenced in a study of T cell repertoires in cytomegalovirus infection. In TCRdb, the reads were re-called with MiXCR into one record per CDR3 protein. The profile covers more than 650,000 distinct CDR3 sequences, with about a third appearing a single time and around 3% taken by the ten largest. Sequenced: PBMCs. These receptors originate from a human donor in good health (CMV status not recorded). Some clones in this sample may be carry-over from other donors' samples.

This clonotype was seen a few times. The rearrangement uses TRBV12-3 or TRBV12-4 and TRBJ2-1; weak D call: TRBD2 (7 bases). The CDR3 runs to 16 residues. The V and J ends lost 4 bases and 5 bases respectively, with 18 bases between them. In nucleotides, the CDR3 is TGTGCCAGCAGTTCCCTCGGGGGGCGGGTTGACAATGAGCAGTTCTTC. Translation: CASSSLGGRVDNEQFF.

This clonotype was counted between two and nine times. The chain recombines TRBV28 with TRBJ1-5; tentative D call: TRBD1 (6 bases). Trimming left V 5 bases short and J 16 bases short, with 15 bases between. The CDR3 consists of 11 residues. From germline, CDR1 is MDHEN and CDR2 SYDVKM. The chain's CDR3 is CASSPDSPLHF. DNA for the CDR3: TGTGCCAGCAGTCCGGACAGCCCCCTTCATTTT.

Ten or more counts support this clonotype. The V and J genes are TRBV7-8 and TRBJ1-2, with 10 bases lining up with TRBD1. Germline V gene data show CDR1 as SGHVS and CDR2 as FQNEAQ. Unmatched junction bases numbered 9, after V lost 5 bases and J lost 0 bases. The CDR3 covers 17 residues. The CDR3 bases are TGTGCCAGCAGCCTATCACCGGGACAGGGGACTAACTATGGCTACACCTTC. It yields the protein CASSLSPGQGTNYGYTF.

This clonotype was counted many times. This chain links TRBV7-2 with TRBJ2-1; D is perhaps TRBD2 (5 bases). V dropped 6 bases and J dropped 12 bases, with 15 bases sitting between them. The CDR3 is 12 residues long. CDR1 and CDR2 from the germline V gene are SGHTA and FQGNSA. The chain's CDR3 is CASSSYLGRQFF. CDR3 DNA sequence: TGTGCCAGCAGTTCCTACCTGGGGAGGCAGTTCTTC.

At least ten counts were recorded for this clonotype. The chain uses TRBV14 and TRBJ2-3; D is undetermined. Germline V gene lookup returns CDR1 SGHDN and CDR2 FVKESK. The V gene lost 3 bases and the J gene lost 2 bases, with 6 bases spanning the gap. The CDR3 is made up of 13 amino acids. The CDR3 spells CASSHRLTDTQYF. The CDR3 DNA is TGTGCCAGCAGCCATAGACTCACAGATACGCAGTATTTT.

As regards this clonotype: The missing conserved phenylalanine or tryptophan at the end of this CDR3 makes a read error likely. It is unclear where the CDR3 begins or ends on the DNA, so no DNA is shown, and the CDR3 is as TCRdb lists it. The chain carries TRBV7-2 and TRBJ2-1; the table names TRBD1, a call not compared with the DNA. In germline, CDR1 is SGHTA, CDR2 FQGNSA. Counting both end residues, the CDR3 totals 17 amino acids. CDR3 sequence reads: CASTLRYPGPAGGEQLL.

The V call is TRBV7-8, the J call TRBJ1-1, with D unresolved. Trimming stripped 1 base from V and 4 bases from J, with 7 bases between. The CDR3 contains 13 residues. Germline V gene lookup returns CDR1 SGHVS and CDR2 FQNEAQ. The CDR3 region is CASSLVGITEAFF. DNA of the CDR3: TGTGCCAGCAGCTTAGTAGGGATCACTGAAGCTTTCTTT.

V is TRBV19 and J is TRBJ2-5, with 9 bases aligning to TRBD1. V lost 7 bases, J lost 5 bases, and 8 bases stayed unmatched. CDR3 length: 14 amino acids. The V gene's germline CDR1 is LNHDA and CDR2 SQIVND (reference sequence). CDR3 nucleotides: TGTGCCAGTATGGACAGGGGACGCGGCGAGACCCAGTACTTC. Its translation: CASMDRGRGETQYF.

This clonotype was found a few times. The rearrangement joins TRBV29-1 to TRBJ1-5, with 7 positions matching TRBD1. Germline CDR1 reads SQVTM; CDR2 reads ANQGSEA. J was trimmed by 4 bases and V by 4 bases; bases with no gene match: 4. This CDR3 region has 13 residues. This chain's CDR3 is CSVGPGGNQPQHF. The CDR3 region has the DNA TGCAGCGTTGGGCCAGGGGGGAATCAGCCCCAGCATTTT.

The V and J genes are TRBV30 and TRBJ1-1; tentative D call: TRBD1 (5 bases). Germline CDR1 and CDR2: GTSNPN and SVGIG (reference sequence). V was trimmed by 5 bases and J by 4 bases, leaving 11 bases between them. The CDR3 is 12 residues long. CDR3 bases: TGTGCCTGGCAAAGGGGTGGCACTGAAGCTTTCTTT. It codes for CAWQRGGTEAFF.

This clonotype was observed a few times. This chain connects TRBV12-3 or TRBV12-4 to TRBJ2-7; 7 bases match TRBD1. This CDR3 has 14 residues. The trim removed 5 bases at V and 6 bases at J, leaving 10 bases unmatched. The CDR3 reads CASSGQEGSREQYF. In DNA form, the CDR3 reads TGTGCCAGCAGTGGACAGGAAGGCAGTCGCGAGCAGTACTTC.

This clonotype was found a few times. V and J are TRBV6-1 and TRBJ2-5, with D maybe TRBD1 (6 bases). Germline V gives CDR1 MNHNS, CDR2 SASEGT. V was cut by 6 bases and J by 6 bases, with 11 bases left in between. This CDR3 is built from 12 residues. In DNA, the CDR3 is TGTGCCAGCAGCACAGGGACGCAGACCCAGTACTTC. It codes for CASSTGTQTQYF.

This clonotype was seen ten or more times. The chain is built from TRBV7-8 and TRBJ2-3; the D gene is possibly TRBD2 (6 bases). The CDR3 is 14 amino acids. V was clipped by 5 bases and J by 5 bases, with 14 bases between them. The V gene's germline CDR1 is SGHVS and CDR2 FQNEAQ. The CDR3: CASSLGRRGDTQYF. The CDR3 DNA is TGTGCCAGCAGCCTAGGACGGAGGGGAGATACGCAGTATTTT.

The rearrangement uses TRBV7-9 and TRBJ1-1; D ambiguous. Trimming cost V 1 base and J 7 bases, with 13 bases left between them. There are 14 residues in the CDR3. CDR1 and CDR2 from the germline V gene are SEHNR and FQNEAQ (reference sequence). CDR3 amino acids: CASSLGPARGEAFF. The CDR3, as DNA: TGTGCCAGCAGCTTAGGGCCCGCCCGAGGTGAAGCTTTCTTT.

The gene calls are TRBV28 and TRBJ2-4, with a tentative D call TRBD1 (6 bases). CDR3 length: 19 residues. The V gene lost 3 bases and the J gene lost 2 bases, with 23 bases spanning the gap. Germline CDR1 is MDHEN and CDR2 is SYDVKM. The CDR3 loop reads CASSFPPRTGSDTKNIQYF. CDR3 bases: TGTGCCAGCAGTTTCCCCCCACGAACAGGGTCCGACACCAAAAACATTCAGTACTTC. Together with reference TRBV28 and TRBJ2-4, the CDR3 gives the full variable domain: DVKVTQSSRYLVKRTGEKVFLECVQDMDHENMFWYRQDPGLGLRLIYFSYDVKMKEKGDIPEGYSVSREKKERFSLILESASTNQTSMYLCASSFPPRTGSDTKNIQYFGAGTRLSVL.

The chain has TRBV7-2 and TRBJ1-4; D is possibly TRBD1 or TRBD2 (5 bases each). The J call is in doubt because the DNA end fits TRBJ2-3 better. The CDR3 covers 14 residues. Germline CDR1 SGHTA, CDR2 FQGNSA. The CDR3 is CASSLGGPNEKQYF. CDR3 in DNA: TGTGCCAGCAGCTTAGGGGGACCTAATGAAAAACAGTATTTT.

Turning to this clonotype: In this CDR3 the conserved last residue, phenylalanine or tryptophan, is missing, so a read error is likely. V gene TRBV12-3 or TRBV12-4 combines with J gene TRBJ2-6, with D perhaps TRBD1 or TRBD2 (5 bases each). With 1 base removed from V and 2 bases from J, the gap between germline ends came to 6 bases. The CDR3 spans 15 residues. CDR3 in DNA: TGTGCCAGCAGTTTAGGAGGGGCTGGGGCCAACGTCCTGACTTTA. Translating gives CASSLGGAGANVLTL.

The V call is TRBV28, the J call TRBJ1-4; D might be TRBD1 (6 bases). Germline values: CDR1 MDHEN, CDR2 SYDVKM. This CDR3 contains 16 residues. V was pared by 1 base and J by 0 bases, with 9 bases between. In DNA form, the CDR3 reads TGTGCCAGCAGTTTATTTAGGGGGGCAACTAATGAAAAACTGTTTTTT. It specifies CASSLFRGATNEKLFF.

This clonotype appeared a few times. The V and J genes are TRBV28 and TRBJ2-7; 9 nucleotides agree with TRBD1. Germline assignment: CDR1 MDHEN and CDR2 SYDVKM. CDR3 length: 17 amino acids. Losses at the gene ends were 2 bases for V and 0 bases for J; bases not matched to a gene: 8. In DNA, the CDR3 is TGTGCCAGCAGTTTAGAGGACAGGGGAGCCCGCTCCTACGAGCAGTACTTC. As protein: CASSLEDRGARSYEQYF.

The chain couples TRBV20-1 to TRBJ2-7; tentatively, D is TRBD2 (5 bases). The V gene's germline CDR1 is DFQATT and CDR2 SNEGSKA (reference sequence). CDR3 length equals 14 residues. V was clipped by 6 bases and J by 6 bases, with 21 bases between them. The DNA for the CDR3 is TGCAGTGCAGGCGGAGCGCCGGGGAATAGCGAGCAGTACTTC. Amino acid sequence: CSAGGAPGNSEQYF.

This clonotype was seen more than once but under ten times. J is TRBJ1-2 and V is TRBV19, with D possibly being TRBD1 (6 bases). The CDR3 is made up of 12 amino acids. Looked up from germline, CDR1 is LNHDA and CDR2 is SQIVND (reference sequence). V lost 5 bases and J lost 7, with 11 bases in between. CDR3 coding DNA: TGTGCCAGTAGTCGGCAGGGGAGTGGCTACACCTTC. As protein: CASSRQGSGYTF.

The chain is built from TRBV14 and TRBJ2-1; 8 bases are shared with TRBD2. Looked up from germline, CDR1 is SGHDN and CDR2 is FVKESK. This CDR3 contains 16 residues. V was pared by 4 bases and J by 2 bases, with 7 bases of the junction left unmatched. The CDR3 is CASSRRTSGPYNEQFF. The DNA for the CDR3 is TGTGCCAGCAGCCGTCGAACTAGCGGTCCCTACAATGAGCAGTTCTTC.

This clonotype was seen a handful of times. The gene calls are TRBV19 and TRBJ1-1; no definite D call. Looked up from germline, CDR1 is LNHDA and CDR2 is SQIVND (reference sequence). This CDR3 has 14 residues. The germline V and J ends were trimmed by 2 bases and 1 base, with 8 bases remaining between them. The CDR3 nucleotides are TGTGCCAGTAGTATAAACAACAGGAACACTGAAGCTTTCTTT. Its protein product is CASSINNRNTEAFF.